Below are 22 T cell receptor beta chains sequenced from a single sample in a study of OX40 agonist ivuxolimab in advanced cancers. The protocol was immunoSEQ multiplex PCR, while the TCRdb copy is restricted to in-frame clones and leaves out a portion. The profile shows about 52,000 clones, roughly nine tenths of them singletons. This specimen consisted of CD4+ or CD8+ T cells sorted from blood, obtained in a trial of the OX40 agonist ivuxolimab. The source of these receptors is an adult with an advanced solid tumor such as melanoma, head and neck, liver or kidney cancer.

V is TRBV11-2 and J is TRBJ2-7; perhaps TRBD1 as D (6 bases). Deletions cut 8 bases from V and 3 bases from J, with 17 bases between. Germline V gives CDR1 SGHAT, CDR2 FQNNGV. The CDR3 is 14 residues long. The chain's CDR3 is CASGNSGGLYEQYF. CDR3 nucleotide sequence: TGTGCCAGCGGGAATAGTGGGGGCCTCTACGAGCAGTACTTC.

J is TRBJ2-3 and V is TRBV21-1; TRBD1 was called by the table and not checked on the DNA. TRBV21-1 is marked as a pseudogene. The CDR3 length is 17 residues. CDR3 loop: CASSEKRGQGRTDTQYF. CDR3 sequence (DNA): TGTGCCAGCAGCGAAAAGAGGGGACAGGGTCGCACAGATACGCAGTATTTT.

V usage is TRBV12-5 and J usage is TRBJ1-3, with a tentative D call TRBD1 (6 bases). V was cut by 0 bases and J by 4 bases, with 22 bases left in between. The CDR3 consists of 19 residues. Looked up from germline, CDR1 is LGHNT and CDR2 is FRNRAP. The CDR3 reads CASGLVVSSAGESGNTIYF. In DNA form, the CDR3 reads TGTGCTAGTGGTTTGGTAGTGTCGTCGGCAGGGGAGTCAGGAAACACCATATATTTT.

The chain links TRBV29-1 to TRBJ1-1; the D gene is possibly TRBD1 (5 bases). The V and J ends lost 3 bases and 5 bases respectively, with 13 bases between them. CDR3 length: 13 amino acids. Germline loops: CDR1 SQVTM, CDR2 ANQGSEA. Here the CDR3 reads CSVESRDQTEAFF. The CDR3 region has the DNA TGCAGCGTTGAGAGCAGGGATCAAACTGAAGCTTTCTTT.

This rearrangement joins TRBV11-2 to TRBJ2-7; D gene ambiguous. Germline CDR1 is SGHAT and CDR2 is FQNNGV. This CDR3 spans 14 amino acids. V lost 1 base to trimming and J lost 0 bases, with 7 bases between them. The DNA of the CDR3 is TGTGCCAGCAGCTTAGTTCTTTCCTCCTACGAGCAGTACTTC. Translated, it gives CASSLVLSSYEQYF.

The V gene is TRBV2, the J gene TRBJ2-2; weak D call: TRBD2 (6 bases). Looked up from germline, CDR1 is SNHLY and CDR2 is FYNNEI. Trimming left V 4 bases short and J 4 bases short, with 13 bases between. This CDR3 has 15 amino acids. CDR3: CASSGDWLSTGELFF. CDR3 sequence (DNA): TGTGCCAGCAGTGGGGACTGGCTGAGCACCGGGGAGCTGTTTTTT.

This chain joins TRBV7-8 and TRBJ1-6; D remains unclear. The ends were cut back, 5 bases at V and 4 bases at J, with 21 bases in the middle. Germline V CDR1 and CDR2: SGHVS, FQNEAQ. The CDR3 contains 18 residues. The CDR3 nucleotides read TGTGCCAGCAGCCAGATTACCCTCGTCCAGCAATATAATTCACCCCTCCACTTT. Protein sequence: CASSQITLVQQYNSPLHF.

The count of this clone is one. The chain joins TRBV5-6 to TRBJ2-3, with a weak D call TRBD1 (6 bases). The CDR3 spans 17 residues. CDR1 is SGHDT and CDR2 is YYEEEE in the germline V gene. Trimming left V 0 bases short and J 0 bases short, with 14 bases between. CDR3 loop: CASSLAGQGTSTDTQYF. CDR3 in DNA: TGTGCCAGCAGCTTGGCCGGGCAGGGGACAAGCACAGATACGCAGTATTTT. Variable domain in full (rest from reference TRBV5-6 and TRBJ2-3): DAGVTQSPTHLIKTRGQQVTLRCSPKSGHDTVSWYQQALGQGPQFIFQYYEEEERQRGNFPDRFSGHQFPNYSSELNVNALLLGDSALYLCASSLAGQGTSTDTQYFGPGTRLTVL.

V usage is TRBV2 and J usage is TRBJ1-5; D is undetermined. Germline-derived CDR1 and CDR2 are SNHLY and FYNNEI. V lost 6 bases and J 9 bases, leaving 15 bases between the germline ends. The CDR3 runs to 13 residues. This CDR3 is CASSYRSPRPQHF. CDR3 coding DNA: TGTGCCAGCAGCTACCGGTCTCCCCGGCCCCAGCATTTT.

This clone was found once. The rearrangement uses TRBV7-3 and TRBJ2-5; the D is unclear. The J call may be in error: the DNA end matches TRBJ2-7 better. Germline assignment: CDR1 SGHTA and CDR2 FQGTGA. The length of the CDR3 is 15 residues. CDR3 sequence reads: CASSLQWLLEAEQYF. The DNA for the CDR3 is TGTGCCAGCAGCTTACAGTGGCTCCTCGAGGCCGAGCAGTACTTC.

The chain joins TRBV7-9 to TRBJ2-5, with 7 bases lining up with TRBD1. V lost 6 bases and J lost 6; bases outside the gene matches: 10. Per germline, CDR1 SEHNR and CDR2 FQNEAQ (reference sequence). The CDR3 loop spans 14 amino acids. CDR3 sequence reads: CASSHLDRRKTQYF. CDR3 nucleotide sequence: TGTGCCAGCAGTCACTTGGACAGGAGGAAGACCCAGTACTTC.

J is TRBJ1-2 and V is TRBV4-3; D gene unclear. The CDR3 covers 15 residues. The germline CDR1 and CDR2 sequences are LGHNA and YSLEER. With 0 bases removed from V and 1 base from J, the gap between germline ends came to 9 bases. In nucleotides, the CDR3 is TGCGCCAGCAGCCAAGAGAATACGATTAACTATGGCTACACCTTC. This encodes CASSQENTINYGYTF.

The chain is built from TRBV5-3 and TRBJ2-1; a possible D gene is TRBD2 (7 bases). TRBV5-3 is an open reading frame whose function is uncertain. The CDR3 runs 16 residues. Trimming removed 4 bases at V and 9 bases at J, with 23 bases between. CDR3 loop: CARSPQGWGRDGEQFF. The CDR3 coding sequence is TGTGCCAGAAGCCCACAGGGCTGGGGGAGGGACGGTGAGCAGTTCTTC.

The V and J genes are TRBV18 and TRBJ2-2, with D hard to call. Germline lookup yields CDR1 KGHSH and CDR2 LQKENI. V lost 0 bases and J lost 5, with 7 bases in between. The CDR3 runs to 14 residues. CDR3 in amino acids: CASSPPVGTGELFF. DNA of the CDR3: TGTGCCAGCTCACCACCTGTGGGAACCGGGGAGCTGTTTTTT. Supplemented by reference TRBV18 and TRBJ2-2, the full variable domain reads NAGVMQNPRHLVRRRGQEARLRCSPMKGHSHVYWYRQLPEEGLKFMVYLQKENIIDESGMPKERFSAEFPKEGPSILRIQQVVRGDSAAYFCASSPPVGTGELFFGEGSRLTVL.

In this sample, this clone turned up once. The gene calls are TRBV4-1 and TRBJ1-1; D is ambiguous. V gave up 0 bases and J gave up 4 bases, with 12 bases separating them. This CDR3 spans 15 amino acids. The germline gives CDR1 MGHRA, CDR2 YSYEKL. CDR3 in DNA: TGCGCCAGCAGCCAAGATAGGAACAGTCCCACTGAAGCTTTCTTT. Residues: CASSQDRNSPTEAFF.

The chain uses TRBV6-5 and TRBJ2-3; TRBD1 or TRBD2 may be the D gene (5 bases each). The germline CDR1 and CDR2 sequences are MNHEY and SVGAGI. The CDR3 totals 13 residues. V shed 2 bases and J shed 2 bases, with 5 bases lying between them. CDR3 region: CASSYGTTDTQYF. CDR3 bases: TGTGCCAGCAGTTACGGGACCACAGATACGCAGTATTTT.

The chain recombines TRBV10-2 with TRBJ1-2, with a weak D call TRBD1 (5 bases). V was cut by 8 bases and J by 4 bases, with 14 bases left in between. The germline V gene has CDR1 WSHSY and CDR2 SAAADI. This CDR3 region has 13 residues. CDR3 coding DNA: TGCGCCAGCTATAAACGAGACAGCTATGGCTACACCTTC. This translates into CASYKRDSYGYTF.

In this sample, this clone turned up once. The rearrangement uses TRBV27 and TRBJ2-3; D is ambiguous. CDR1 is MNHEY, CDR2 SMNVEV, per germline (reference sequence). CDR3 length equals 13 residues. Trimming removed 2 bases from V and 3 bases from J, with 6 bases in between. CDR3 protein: CASSLGGTDTQYF. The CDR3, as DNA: TGTGCCAGCAGTTTAGGTGGAACAGATACGCAGTATTTT.

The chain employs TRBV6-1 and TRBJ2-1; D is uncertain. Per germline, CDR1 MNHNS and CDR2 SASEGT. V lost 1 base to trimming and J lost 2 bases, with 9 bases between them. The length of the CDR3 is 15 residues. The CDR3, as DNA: TGTGCCAGCAGTGAAGGCTTGGCCACCTACAATGAGCAGTTCTTC. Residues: CASSEGLATYNEQFF.

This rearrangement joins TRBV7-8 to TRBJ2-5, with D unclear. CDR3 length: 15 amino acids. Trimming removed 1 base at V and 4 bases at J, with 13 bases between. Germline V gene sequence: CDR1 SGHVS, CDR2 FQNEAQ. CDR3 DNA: TGTGCCAGCAGCTTAGAGGCTGGGGTTGGAGAGACCCAGTACTTC. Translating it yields CASSLEAGVGETQYF.

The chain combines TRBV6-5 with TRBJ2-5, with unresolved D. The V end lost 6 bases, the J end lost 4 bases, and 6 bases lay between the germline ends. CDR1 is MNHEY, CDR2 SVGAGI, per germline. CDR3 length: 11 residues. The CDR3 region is CASSLAETQYF. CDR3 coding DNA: TGTGCCAGCAGCCTCGCAGAGACCCAGTACTTC.

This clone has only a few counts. The CDR3 nucleotides are TGTGCCAGCAGCTTCGACAGGAACCTCTACAATGAGCAGTTCTTC. It yields the protein CASSFDRNLYNEQFF. The rearrangement uses TRBV11-2 and TRBJ2-1, with D perhaps matching TRBD1 (6 bases). V gave up 3 bases and J gave up 3 bases, with 12 bases separating them. This CDR3 comprises 15 residues. Germline CDR1 SGHAT, CDR2 FQNNGV.